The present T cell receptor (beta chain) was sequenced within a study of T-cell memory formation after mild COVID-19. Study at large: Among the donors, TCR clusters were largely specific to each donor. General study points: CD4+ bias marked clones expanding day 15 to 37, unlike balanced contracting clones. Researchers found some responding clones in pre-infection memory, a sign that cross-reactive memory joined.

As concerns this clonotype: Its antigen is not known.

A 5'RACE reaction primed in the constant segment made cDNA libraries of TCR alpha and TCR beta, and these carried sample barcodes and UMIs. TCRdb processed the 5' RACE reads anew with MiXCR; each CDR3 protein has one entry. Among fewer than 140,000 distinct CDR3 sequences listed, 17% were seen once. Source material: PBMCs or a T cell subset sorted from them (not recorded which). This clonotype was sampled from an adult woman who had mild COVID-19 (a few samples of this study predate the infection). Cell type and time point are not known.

Here the CDR3 DNA reads TGTGCCAGCAGCTTTAGTCTGGGGGCTTACGAGCAGTACTTC. The encoded protein is CASSFSLGAYEQYF. This chain joins TRBV13 and TRBJ2-7; D is possibly TRBD1 (6 bases). Germline V gene sequence: CDR1 PRHDT, CDR2 FYEKMQ (reference sequence). CDR3 length: 14 amino acids. V lost 3 bases and J lost 4, with 13 bases in between.